Below are 17 T cell receptor beta chains sequenced from a single sample in a study of vaccination effects on CD4 cells after COVID-19. Which antigens these TCRs recognize remains unknown. Under the ViraFEST assay, PBMC were stimulated with viral peptide pools so that antigen-specific CD4+ T cells expanded. Sequencing was performed afterwards. After around 10 days in culture, the CD4+ T cells were isolated. Participants each got two BNT162b2 or mRNA-1273 vaccine doses. TCRdb's table, derived via immunoSEQ multiplex PCR, lists solely in-frame clones and lacks some. The sample carries around 30,000 clones, 65% to 80% recorded once. The source material was CD4+ T cells from PBMCs cultured with HCoV-NL63 spike peptides, sampled after COVID-19 vaccination. These receptors came from a human donor who received a COVID-19 vaccine.

J is TRBJ1-5 and V is TRBV6-2 or TRBV6-3; no firm D call. The V end was cut by 0 bases, the J end by 3 bases, with 9 bases between. The CDR3 contains 15 residues. Germline V lookup: CDR1 MNHEY, CDR2 SVGEGT. This CDR3 is CASSYSLDLNQPQHF. For the CDR3, the DNA is TGTGCCAGCAGTTACTCGTTAGATCTCAATCAGCCCCAGCATTTT.

The CDR3, as DNA: TGTGCCAGCAGCGCTATGGGCGGCTATGGCTACACCTTC. Encoded protein: CASSAMGGYGYTF. This sequence joins TRBV6-4 and TRBJ1-2; D is unresolved. This CDR3 has 13 amino acids. Trimming took 6 bases from V and 4 from J, leaving 12 bases between them. Germline loops: CDR1 MRHNA, CDR2 SNTAGT.

This chain links TRBV19 with TRBJ1-5; 7 bases align to TRBD1. CDR1 and CDR2 from the germline V gene are LNHDA and SQIVND (reference sequence). Trimming took 7 bases from V and 5 from J; bases not matched to a gene: 8. The CDR3 sequence is 14 residues long. Here the CDR3 DNA reads TGTGCCAGTAAGCTCCAGGGGGATTATCAGCCCCAGCATTTT. This codes for CASKLQGDYQPQHF.

This chain joins TRBV6-5 and TRBJ2-5; a possible D gene is TRBD1 (5 bases). This CDR3 has 14 residues. Per germline, CDR1 MNHEY and CDR2 SVGAGI. Between the trimmed V and J ends, which lost 6 bases and 1 base, there was a span of 12 bases. The chain's CDR3 is CASRKGDSQETQYF. In DNA, the CDR3 is TGTGCCAGCAGAAAAGGGGATTCCCAAGAGACCCAGTACTTC.

The genes are TRBV23-1 and TRBJ2-5, with TRBD1 matching 8 bases. Being an ORF, TRBV23-1 has a function that is uncertain. There are 16 residues in the CDR3. Losses at the gene ends were 3 bases for V and 5 bases for J; bases not matched to a gene: 11. The CDR3 DNA reads TGCGCCAGCAGTCATCCCGTGGACAGGGCTGTTGAGACCCAGTACTTC. Protein sequence: CASSHPVDRAVETQYF.

This chain uses TRBV27 with TRBJ1-6; D remains unclear. This CDR3 has 17 amino acids. Germline V lookup: CDR1 MNHEY, CDR2 SMNVEV (reference sequence). V dropped 5 bases and J dropped 7 bases, with 21 bases sitting between them. The CDR3 sequence is CASSTPHGFLRNSPLHF. The CDR3 DNA reads TGTGCCAGCAGTACCCCTCACGGATTCCTTCGAAATTCACCCCTCCACTTT.

The gene calls are TRBV2 and TRBJ2-5; D perhaps matches TRBD1 (5 bases). CDR3 length: 13 residues. Germline CDR1 SNHLY, CDR2 FYNNEI. V was pared by 5 bases and J by 1 base, with 8 bases between. CDR3 DNA sequence: TGTGCCAGCAGTCAGGGTCCCCAAGAGACCCAGTACTTC. Amino acid sequence: CASSQGPQETQYF.

This sequence joins TRBV18 and TRBJ1-4; the D gene is possibly TRBD1 (5 bases). There are 15 residues in the CDR3. V was shortened by 5 bases and J by 0 bases, with 10 bases between the two germline ends. Per germline, CDR1 KGHSH and CDR2 LQKENI. CDR3 amino acids: CASSDRFATNEKLFF. The CDR3 DNA is TGTGCCAGCTCAGACAGATTTGCAACTAATGAAAAACTGTTTTTT.

The rearrangement links TRBV6-6 to TRBJ2-7; D perhaps matches TRBD1 (6 bases). Germline V gene data show CDR1 as MNHNY and CDR2 as SVGAGI (reference sequence). The CDR3 has 14 residues. V was cut by 5 bases and J by 4 bases, with 15 bases left in between. The CDR3 coding sequence is TGTGCCAGCAGTAAGACAGGAGCAGAGTACGAGCAGTACTTC. Translation gives CASSKTGAEYEQYF.

V and J are TRBV2 and TRBJ2-4; D possibly corresponds to TRBD1 (5 bases). Between the trimmed V and J ends, which lost 3 bases and 8 bases, there was a span of 17 bases. This CDR3 has 15 amino acids. The V gene's germline CDR1 is SNHLY and CDR2 FYNNEI. The DNA for the CDR3 is TGTGCCAGCAGTGACGAGACAGCTAAACCCGACATTCAGTACTTC. Residues: CASSDETAKPDIQYF.

The chain carries TRBV24-1 and TRBJ1-4; 8 positions agree with TRBD1. The CDR3 covers 16 residues. The V and J ends lost 5 bases and 6 bases, in that order; junction bases with no gene match: 10. CDR1 is KGHDR and CDR2 is SFDVKD in the germline V gene. This CDR3 reads CATSAGQGEGHEKLFF. The CDR3 DNA reads as TGTGCCACCAGTGCTGGACAGGGAGAAGGGCATGAAAAACTGTTTTTT.

Only a few counts were recorded for this clone. The rearrangement joins TRBV3-1 (or the pseudogene TRBV3-2) to TRBJ1-1; D is ambiguous. CDR1 LGHDT and CDR2 YNNKEL come from the germline V gene (reference sequence). This CDR3 comprises 14 residues. With 1 base removed from V and 3 bases from J, the gap between germline ends came to 9 bases. The CDR3 sequence is CASSQVGGYTEAFF. The CDR3 DNA reads TGTGCCAGCAGCCAAGTGGGCGGATACACTGAAGCTTTCTTT.

V and J are TRBV30 and TRBJ2-3; the match to TRBD2 covers 10 bases. V shed 4 bases and J 5 bases; nucleotides not matched to a gene: 9. The germline V gene has CDR1 GTSNPN and CDR2 SVGIG (reference sequence). This CDR3 comprises 15 residues. DNA for the CDR3: TGTGCCTGGACCGTAGCGGGGGGTCGTCGAGATACGCAGTATTTT. Amino acid sequence: CAWTVAGGRRDTQYF.

The genes are TRBV18 and TRBJ1-6; 9 bases are a match to TRBD1. The CDR3 is made up of 17 amino acids. Germline lookup yields CDR1 KGHSH and CDR2 LQKENI. V lost 2 bases, J lost 10 bases, and 12 bases stayed unmatched. CDR3 loop: CASSPSRVGTGSSPLHF. CDR3 DNA: TGTGCCAGCTCACCATCCCGCGTTGGGACAGGGTCCTCACCCCTCCACTTT.

The chain uses TRBV6-5 and TRBJ2-5, with unresolved D. The ends were cut back, 7 bases at V and 5 bases at J, with 14 bases in the middle. The CDR3 consists of 13 residues. The germline V gene has CDR1 MNHEY and CDR2 SVGAGI. CDR3 loop: CASIGWSVETQYF. The CDR3 DNA follows: TGTGCCAGCATCGGTTGGTCGGTGGAGACCCAGTACTTC.

This sequence joins TRBV30 and TRBJ1-1; maybe TRBD1 (5 bases). The germline V gene has CDR1 GTSNPN and CDR2 SVGIG (reference sequence). The V end was cut by 0 bases, the J end by 12 bases, with 20 bases between. The CDR3 has 14 residues. The CDR3 bases are TGTGCCTGGAGTGTATTGGTCAGGCGGGGGTTCCCTTTCTTT. It codes for CAWSVLVRRGFPFF.

The V call is TRBV19, the J call TRBJ2-3, with D perhaps TRBD2 (6 bases). Germline values: CDR1 LNHDA, CDR2 SQIVND (reference sequence). With 4 bases removed from V and 6 bases from J, the gap between germline ends came to 8 bases. This CDR3 contains 12 residues. As DNA, the CDR3 is TGTGCCAGTAGTACCCTAGCGGATACGCAGTATTTT. It is translated as CASSTLADTQYF. Looking up the rest from reference TRBV19 and TRBJ2-3 gives the full variable domain: DGGITQSPKYLFRKEGQNVTLSCEQNLNHDAMYWYRQDPGQGLRLIYYSQIVNDFQKGDIAEGYSVSREKKESFPLTVTSAQKNPTAFYLCASSTLADTQYFGPGTRLTVL.